This T cell receptor beta chain appears in the sequencing data of a study of T cells in Graves' hyperthyroidism and ophthalmopathy. Patients were excluded because of uncontrolled infection, other autoimmune disease, pregnancy or lactation. Amplified TCR beta CDR3 regions came from RNA transcripts. The HTBI set primed first-round TCR CDR3 RT-PCR. TCRdb recomputed calls from the multiplex PCR reads with MiXCR, one row per CDR3 protein. This table has 200,000 to 300,000 distinct CDR3 sequences, 15% to 20% appearing once. This clonotype was observed a single time. V shed 6 bases and J shed 4 bases, with 18 bases lying between them. The CDR3 spans 15 residues. Germline V lookup: CDR1 SNHLY, CDR2 FYNNEI.

V usage is TRBV2 and J usage is TRBJ1-2; the D gene is possibly TRBD1 (6 bases). Sample: blood. The source of this sequence is a woman between 18 and 30 years old with Graves' ophthalmopathy. CDR3 protein: CASSLDGGLGYGYTF. CDR3 bases: TGTGCCAGCAGCCTCGACGGGGGGCTGGGCTATGGCTACACCTTC.